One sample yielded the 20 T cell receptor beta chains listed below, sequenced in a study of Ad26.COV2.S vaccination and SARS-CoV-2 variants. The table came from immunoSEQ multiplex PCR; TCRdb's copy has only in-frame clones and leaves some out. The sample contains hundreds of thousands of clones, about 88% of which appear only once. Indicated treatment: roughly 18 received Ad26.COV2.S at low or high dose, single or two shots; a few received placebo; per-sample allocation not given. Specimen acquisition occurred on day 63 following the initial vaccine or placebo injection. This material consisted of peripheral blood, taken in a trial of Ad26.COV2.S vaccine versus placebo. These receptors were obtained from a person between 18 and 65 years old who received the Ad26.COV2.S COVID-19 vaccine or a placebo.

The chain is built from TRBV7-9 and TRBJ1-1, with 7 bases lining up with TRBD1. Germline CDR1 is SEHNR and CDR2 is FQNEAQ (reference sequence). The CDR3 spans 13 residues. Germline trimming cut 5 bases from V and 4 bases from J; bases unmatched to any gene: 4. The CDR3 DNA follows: TGTGCCAGCAGCGTACAGGGGAGCACTGAAGCTTTCTTT. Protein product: CASSVQGSTEAFF. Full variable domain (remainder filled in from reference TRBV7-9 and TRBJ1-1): DTGVSQNPRHKITKRGQNVTFRCDPISEHNRLYWYRQTLGQGPEFLTYFQNEAQLEKSRLLSDRFSAERPKGSFSTLEIQRTEQGDSAMYLCASSVQGSTEAFFGQGTRLTVV.

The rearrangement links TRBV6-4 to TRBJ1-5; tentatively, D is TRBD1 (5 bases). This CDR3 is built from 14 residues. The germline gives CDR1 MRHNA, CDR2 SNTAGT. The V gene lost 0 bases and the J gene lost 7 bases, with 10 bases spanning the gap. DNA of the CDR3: TGTGCCAGCAGTGACTCTGGGGGGAGCCAGCCCCAGCATTTT. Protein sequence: CASSDSGGSQPQHF.

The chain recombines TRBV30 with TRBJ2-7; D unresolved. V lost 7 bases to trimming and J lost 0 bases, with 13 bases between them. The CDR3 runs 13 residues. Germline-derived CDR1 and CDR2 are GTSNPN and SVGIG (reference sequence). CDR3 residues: CASWPGSSYEQYF. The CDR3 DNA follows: TGTGCCTCCTGGCCGGGTAGCTCCTACGAGCAGTACTTC.

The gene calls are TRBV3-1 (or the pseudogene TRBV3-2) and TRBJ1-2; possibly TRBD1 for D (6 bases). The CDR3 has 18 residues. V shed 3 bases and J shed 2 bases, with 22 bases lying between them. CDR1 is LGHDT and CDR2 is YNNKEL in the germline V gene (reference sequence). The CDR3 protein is CASSHFGVGGASNYGYTF. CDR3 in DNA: TGTGCCAGCAGCCATTTCGGGGTGGGGGGCGCGTCAAACTATGGCTACACCTTC.

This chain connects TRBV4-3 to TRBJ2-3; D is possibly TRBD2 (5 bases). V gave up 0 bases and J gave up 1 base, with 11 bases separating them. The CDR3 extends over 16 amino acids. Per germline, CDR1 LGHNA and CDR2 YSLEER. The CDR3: CASSQDLASGTDTQYF. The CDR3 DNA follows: TGCGCCAGCAGCCAAGATCTAGCTTCGGGCACAGATACGCAGTATTTT.

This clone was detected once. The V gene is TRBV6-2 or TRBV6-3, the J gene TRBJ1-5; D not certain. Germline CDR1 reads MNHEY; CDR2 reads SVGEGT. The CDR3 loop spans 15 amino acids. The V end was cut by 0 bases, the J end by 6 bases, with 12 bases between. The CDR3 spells CASSYSMVRSQPQHF. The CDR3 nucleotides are TGTGCCAGCAGTTACTCGATGGTCAGGAGTCAGCCCCAGCATTTT.

The CDR3: CASSDTEVTAGVEQYF. The CDR3 DNA reads as TGTGCCAGCAGTGACACAGAGGTAACCGCAGGGGTCGAGCAGTACTTC. The gene calls are TRBV25-1 and TRBJ2-7; D might be TRBD1 (6 bases). This CDR3 has 16 residues. Germline V gives CDR1 MGHDK, CDR2 SYGVNS. V dropped 3 bases and J dropped 6 bases, with 21 bases sitting between them.

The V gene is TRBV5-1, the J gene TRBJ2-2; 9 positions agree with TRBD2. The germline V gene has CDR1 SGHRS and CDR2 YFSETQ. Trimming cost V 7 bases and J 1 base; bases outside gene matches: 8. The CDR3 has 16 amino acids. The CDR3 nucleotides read TGCGCCAGCCGCCCCGGTAGCGGGAGGAACACCGGGGAGCTGTTTTTT. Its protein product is CASRPGSGRNTGELFF.

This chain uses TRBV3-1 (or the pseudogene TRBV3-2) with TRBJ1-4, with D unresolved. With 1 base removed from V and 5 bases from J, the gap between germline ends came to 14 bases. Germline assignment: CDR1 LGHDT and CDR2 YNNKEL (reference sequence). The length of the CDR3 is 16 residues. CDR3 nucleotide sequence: TGTGCCAGCAGCCAAGTGACGCACTACTCGAATGAAAAACTGTTTTTT. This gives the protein CASSQVTHYSNEKLFF.

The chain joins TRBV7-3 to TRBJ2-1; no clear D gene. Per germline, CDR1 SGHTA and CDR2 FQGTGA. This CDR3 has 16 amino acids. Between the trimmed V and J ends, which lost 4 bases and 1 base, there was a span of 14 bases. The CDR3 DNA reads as TGTGCCAGCAGCTATCCGTTAAGGATGTCCTACAATGAGCAGTTCTTC. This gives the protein CASSYPLRMSYNEQFF.

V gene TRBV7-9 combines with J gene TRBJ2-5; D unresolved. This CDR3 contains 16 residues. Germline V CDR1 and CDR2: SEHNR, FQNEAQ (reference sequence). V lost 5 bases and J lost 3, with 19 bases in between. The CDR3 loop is CASSPGLLSGEETQYF. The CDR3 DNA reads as TGTGCCAGCAGCCCAGGCCTCTTGTCCGGAGAAGAGACCCAGTACTTC.

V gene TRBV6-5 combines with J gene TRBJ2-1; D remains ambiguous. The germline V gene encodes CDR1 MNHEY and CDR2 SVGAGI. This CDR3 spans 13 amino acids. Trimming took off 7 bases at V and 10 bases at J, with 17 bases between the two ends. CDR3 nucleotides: TGTGCCAGCAAAAGCGCCGGTATGAAGGAGCAGTTCTTC. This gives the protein CASKSAGMKEQFF.

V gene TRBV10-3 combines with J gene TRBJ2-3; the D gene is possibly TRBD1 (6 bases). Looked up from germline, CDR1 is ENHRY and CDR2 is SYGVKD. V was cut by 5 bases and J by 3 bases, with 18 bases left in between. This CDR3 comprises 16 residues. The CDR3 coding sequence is TGTGCCATCAGTCAAGAAGGGGGTATTAAGACAGATACGCAGTATTTT. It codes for CAISQEGGIKTDTQYF.

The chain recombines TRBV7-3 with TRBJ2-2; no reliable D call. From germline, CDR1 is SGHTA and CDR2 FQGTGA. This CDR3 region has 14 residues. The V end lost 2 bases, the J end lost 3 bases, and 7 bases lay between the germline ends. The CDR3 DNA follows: TGTGCCAGCAGCTTATCAGGAGACACCGGGGAGCTGTTTTTT. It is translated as CASSLSGDTGELFF.

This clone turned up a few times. The CDR3 DNA follows: TGTGCCAGCAGTCAGACAGGAGACTCTGGGGCCAACGTCCTGACTTTC. Translating gives CASSQTGDSGANVLTF. The rearrangement links TRBV6-4 to TRBJ2-6; weak D call: TRBD1 (6 bases). The ends were cut back, 5 bases at V and 0 bases at J, with 11 bases in the middle. CDR3 length equals 16 residues. Germline values: CDR1 MRHNA, CDR2 SNTAGT.

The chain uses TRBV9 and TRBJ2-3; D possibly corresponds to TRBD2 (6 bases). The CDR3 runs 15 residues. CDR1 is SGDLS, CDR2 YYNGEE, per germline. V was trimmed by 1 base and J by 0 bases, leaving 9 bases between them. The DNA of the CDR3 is TGTGCCAGCAGCGTACTAGCGCAAAGCACAGATACGCAGTATTTT. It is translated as CASSVLAQSTDTQYF.

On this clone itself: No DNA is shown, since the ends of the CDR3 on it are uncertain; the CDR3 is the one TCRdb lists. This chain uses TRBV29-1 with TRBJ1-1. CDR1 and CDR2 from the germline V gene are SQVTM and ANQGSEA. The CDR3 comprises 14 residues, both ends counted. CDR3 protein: CSVVRRALNTEAFF.

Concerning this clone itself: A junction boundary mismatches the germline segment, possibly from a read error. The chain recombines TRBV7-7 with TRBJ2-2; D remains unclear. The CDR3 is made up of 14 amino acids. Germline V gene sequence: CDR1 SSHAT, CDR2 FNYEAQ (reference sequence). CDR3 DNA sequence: TGTGCTAGCAGCTTAGCCCGGGCCGCGGGGGAGCTGTTTTTT. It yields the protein CASSLARAAGELFF.

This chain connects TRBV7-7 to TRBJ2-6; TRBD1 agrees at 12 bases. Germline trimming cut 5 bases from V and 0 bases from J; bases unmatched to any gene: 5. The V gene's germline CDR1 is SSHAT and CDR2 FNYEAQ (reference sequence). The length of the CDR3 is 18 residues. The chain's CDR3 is CASSPGQGAISGANVLTF. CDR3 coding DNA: TGTGCCAGCAGCCCGGGACAGGGGGCTATCTCTGGGGCCAACGTCCTGACTTTC.

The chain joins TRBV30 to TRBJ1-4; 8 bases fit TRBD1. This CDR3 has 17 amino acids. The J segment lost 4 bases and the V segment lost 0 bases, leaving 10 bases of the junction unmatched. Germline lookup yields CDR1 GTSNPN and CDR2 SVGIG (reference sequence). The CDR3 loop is CAWSVRQGAFLNEKLFF. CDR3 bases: TGTGCCTGGAGTGTAAGGCAGGGGGCCTTCCTTAATGAAAAACTGTTTTTT.